This T cell receptor beta chain was sequenced for a study of blood T cell repertoires in COVID-19. Study-level background: Acute and convalescent COVID-19 samples came from the United States, Italy and Spain. T cells, B-cell-depleted T cells, or PBMCs provided the cDNA or gDNA that served as material.

Under the authors' procedure: Reference gene primers were amplified, and this amplification served to estimate nucleated cell counts. The data were produced by immunoSEQ multiplex PCR, yet TCRdb's version contains in-frame clones alone and is incomplete. V, J and clone size are taken as reported in that table, and D and trimming were inferred from the DNA itself. This table holds about 230,000 clones, 81% found once. Trimming cost V 4 bases and J 9 bases; bases outside gene matches: 10. This CDR3 contains 14 residues. The germline V gene has CDR1 SGHRS and CDR2 YFSETQ. The gene calls are TRBV5-1 and TRBJ1-3, with TRBD1 matching 7 bases. The sample taken for sequencing was peripheral blood. The clonotype originates from an elderly woman with acute or convalescent COVID-19. For the CDR3, the DNA is TGCGCCAGCAGCCCAAACAGGGGCCTGAGCACCATATATTTT. This codes for CASSPNRGLSTIYF.